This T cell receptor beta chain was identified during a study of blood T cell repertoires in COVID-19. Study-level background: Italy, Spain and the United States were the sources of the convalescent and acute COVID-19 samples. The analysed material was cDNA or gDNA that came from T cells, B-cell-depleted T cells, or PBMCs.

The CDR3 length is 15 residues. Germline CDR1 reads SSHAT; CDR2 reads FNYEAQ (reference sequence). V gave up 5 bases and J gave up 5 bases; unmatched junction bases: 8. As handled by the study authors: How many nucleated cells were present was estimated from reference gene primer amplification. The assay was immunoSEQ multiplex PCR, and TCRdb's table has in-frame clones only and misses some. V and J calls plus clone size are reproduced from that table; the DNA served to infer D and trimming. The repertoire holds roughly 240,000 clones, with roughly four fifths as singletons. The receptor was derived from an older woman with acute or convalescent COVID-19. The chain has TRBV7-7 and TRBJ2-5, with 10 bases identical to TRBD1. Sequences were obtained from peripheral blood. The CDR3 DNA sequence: TGTGCCAGCAGCCCGAGGACAGGGGGAGGGGAGACCCAGTACTTC. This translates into CASSPRTGGGETQYF. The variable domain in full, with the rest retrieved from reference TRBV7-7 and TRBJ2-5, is GAGVSQSPRYKVTKRGQDVTLRCDPISSHATLYWYQQALGQGPEFLTYFNYEAQPDKSGLPSDRFSAERPEGSISTLTIQRTEQRDSAMYRCASSPRTGGGETQYFGPGTRLLVL.